The 27 T cell receptor beta chains below all came from one sample that was sequenced in a study of blood T cell repertoires in COVID-19. Profiling relied on immunoSEQ multiplex PCR, and the TCRdb table lists in-frame clones only, not all of them. The data hold about 350,000 clones, with about 89% observed a single time. The specimen sequenced was peripheral blood. These receptors came from a woman in her forties or fifties with COVID-19, enrolled during active disease.

The rearrangement joins TRBV27 to TRBJ2-2; TRBD1 aligns across 11 bases. This CDR3 contains 16 residues. CDR1 is MNHEY, CDR2 SMNVEV, per germline (reference sequence). With V trimmed by 5 bases and J by 7 bases, 9 bases remained unmatched. CDR3 DNA: TGTGCCAGCAGTAAGCCCGGGACAGGGGGAAGCGGGGAGCTGTTTTTT. This translates into CASSKPGTGGSGELFF.

This clone has only a few counts. V and J are TRBV24-1 and TRBJ2-2; TRBD1 matches at 9 bases. Per germline, CDR1 KGHDR and CDR2 SFDVKD. The CDR3 has 15 residues. V lost 0 bases to trimming and J lost 7 bases; unmatched junction nucleotides: 2. The CDR3 DNA is TGTGCCACCAGTGATTTGACAGGGGGCGTCGGGGAGCTGTTTTTT. Translating gives CATSDLTGGVGELFF.

The table lists this clone with a count of one. The chain joins TRBV21-1 to TRBJ2-1; TRBD1, the table's D call, lacks a check against the DNA. TRBV21-1 is given as a pseudogene. The CDR3 is 15 amino acids. CDR3 nucleotide sequence: TGTGCCAGCAGCAAAAAGCCCAACAGGGGACGGGAGCAGTTCTTC. Translation gives CASSKKPNRGREQFF.

This clone is a singleton in its sample. The rearrangement uses TRBV5-4 and TRBJ2-7, with TRBD2 identical over 15 bases. There are 14 residues in the CDR3. From germline, CDR1 is SGHNT and CDR2 YYREEE (reference sequence). Germline trimming cut 2 bases from V and 7 bases from J; bases unmatched to any gene: 1. DNA for the CDR3: TGTGCCAGCAGCTTCGGACTAGCGGGAGGGGAGCAGTACTTC. This sequence encodes CASSFGLAGGEQYF.

Many counts were recorded for this clone. The chain recombines TRBV19 with TRBJ2-2; 14 bases agree with TRBD2. CDR1 and CDR2 from the germline V gene are LNHDA and SQIVND (reference sequence). Germline trimming cut 4 bases from V and 4 bases from J; bases unmatched to any gene: 8. The length of the CDR3 is 18 residues. CDR3 coding DNA: TGTGCCAGTAGTAGACTAGCGGGAGGGCCTACGGGCACCGGGGAGCTGTTTTTT. Its translation is CASSRLAGGPTGTGELFF.

The chain links TRBV30 to TRBJ2-3; 9 nucleotides align to TRBD2. Germline loops: CDR1 GTSNPN, CDR2 SVGIG (reference sequence). The CDR3 covers 14 residues. Trimming at V came to 5 bases and at J to 4 bases, leaving 7 bases not matched to a gene. The CDR3 loop is CAWGGGRAADTQYF. CDR3 bases: TGTGCCTGGGGAGGCGGGAGGGCCGCAGATACGCAGTATTTT.

The chain has TRBV14 and TRBJ1-4; D possibly corresponds to TRBD1 (5 bases). Germline V gene data show CDR1 as SGHDN and CDR2 as FVKESK. V shed 0 bases and J shed 5 bases, with 19 bases lying between them. The CDR3 has 18 residues. CDR3 DNA: TGTGCCAGCAGCCAAGATAGCATGGGCCGCAGGGCGAATGAAAAACTGTTTTTT. It translates to CASSQDSMGRRANEKLFF.

This chain connects TRBV3-1 (or the pseudogene TRBV3-2) to TRBJ1-1, with D uncertain. The V end lost 7 bases, the J end lost 1 base, and 4 bases lay between the germline ends. CDR1 is LGHDT, CDR2 YNNKEL, per germline (reference sequence). There are 11 residues in the CDR3. CDR3 nucleotide sequence: TGTGCCAGCACTACGAACACTGAAGCTTTCTTT. Translated: CASTTNTEAFF.

The genes are TRBV5-6 and TRBJ2-7, with 9 bases that match TRBD1. Per the germline V gene, CDR1 is SGHDT and CDR2 is YYEEEE. CDR3 length equals 18 residues. The J segment lost 4 bases and the V segment lost 3 bases, leaving 17 bases of the junction unmatched. This CDR3 is CASSSSLTPGQGIYEQYF. The DNA of the CDR3 is TGTGCCAGCAGCTCCAGCCTTACGCCGGGACAGGGTATTTACGAGCAGTACTTC.

The chain links TRBV7-2 to TRBJ2-7, with D tentatively TRBD2 (6 bases). The germline V and J ends were trimmed by 5 bases and 0 bases, with 17 bases remaining between them. The CDR3 covers 16 residues. The germline gives CDR1 SGHTA, CDR2 FQGNSA. The CDR3 loop is CASSLGRLGFSYEQYF. The CDR3 region has the DNA TGTGCCAGCAGCCTGGGTAGACTAGGTTTCTCCTACGAGCAGTACTTC.

This sequence joins TRBV4-1 and TRBJ2-1; 8 bases line up with TRBD2. The ends lost 1 base at V and 5 bases at J; junction bases unmatched: 10. This CDR3 has 17 residues. From germline, CDR1 is MGHRA and CDR2 YSYEKL. CDR3 loop: CASSQVDSGSGNNEQFF. The CDR3 coding sequence is TGCGCCAGCAGCCAAGTCGACAGCGGGAGTGGCAACAATGAGCAGTTCTTC.

V gene TRBV28 combines with J gene TRBJ2-1; D might be TRBD1 (7 bases). Germline V gene sequence: CDR1 MDHEN, CDR2 SYDVKM. V shed 6 bases and J shed 4 bases, with 19 bases lying between them. This CDR3 has 16 residues. The CDR3 spells CASRNGGGTAYNEQFF. DNA for the CDR3: TGTGCCAGCAGAAATGGCGGCGGGACAGCTTACAATGAGCAGTTCTTC.

The V call is TRBV25-1, the J call TRBJ2-7; 7 nucleotides align to TRBD1. CDR3 length: 13 residues. V shed 8 bases and J 2 bases; nucleotides not matched to a gene: 6. Per germline, CDR1 MGHDK and CDR2 SYGVNS. CDR3 region: CASQDRVPYEQYF. The CDR3 region has the DNA TGTGCCAGCCAAGACAGGGTCCCCTACGAGCAGTACTTC.

V and J are TRBV3-1 (or the pseudogene TRBV3-2) and TRBJ2-2, with 7 bases identical to TRBD2. From germline, CDR1 is LGHDT and CDR2 YNNKEL (reference sequence). The V gene end was trimmed by 4 bases and the J gene end by 0 bases; junction bases not matched to a gene: 8. This CDR3 is 17 amino acids long. CDR3 sequence: CASSPLGSGANTGELFF. In nucleotides, the CDR3 is TGTGCCAGCAGCCCCCTTGGGAGCGGGGCGAACACCGGGGAGCTGTTTTTT.

The J gene is TRBJ1-3, the V gene TRBV14; 7 positions match TRBD1. V shed 0 bases, J shed 3 bases, and the junction held 5 bases outside the gene matches. This CDR3 contains 16 residues. CDR1 and CDR2 from the germline V gene are SGHDN and FVKESK. CDR3 coding DNA: TGTGCCAGCAGCCAAGAGGACAGGCTATTTGGAAACACCATATATTTT. Protein product: CASSQEDRLFGNTIYF.

This chain links TRBV5-8 with TRBJ2-5, with TRBD1 identical over 9 bases. There are 16 residues in the CDR3. V was pared by 1 base and J by 0 bases, with 4 bases of the junction left unmatched. Looked up from germline, CDR1 is SGHTS and CDR2 is YDEGEE. As DNA, the CDR3 is TGTGCCAGCAGCTTGTTGACAGGGGGTTACCAAGAGACCCAGTACTTC. Protein product: CASSLLTGGYQETQYF.

As DNA, the CDR3 is TGTGCTAGTGGCTGGGGCGGTGAGAATTCACCCCTCCACTTT. Translated, it gives CASGWGGENSPLHF. The chain uses TRBV12-5 and TRBJ1-6; a weak D match, TRBD1 (5 bases). The CDR3 consists of 14 residues. Trimming took off 6 bases at V and 7 bases at J, with 13 bases between the two ends. The germline V gene has CDR1 LGHNT and CDR2 FRNRAP.

This clone was detected only a few times. The rearrangement uses TRBV7-2 and TRBJ2-1; no clear D gene. The V gene's germline CDR1 is SGHTA and CDR2 FQGNSA. Trimming took off 3 bases at V and 7 bases at J, with 13 bases between the two ends. The CDR3 contains 14 residues. The CDR3 reads CASSFQLSSNEQFF. CDR3 DNA: TGTGCCAGCAGCTTTCAATTAAGCTCGAATGAGCAGTTCTTC. The full variable domain, with the rest looked up from reference TRBV7-2 and TRBJ2-1, is GAGVSQSPSNKVTEKGKDVELRCDPISGHTALYWYRQSLGQGLEFLIYFQGNSAPDKSGLPSDRFSAERTGGSVSTLTIQRTQQEDSAVYLCASSFQLSSNEQFFGPGTRLTVL.

The V call is TRBV19, the J call TRBJ1-2; 12 nucleotides agree with TRBD1. V lost 4 bases, J lost 0 bases, and 6 bases stayed unmatched. The CDR3 sequence is 17 residues long. Germline CDR1 and CDR2: LNHDA and SQIVND (reference sequence). The CDR3 is CASSTRDRGRANYGYTF. In DNA form, the CDR3 reads TGTGCCAGTAGTACGCGGGACAGGGGGCGAGCTAACTATGGCTACACCTTC.

V is TRBV5-5 and J is TRBJ1-1; no firm D call. The CDR3 is 15 amino acids. V dropped 4 bases and J dropped 3 bases, with 16 bases sitting between them. Germline V CDR1 and CDR2: SGHKS, YYEKEE (reference sequence). The CDR3 DNA reads as TGTGCCAGCAGCAACGGAGTGGGCGGGCACACTGAAGCTTTCTTT. The encoded protein is CASSNGVGGHTEAFF.

The rearrangement joins TRBV7-9 to TRBJ1-1; D unresolved. The length of the CDR3 is 14 residues. Per the germline V gene, CDR1 is SEHNR and CDR2 is FQNEAQ (reference sequence). The germline V and J ends were trimmed by 5 bases and 1 base, with 11 bases remaining between them. The CDR3 DNA reads as TGTGCCAGCAGCCCAATCCGGGAGAACACTGAAGCTTTCTTT. Amino acids: CASSPIRENTEAFF.

The chain employs TRBV15 and TRBJ1-2; 12 bases map to TRBD1. V lost 1 base to trimming and J lost 7 bases; unmatched junction nucleotides: 7. This CDR3 comprises 16 residues. Germline V lookup: CDR1 LNHNV, CDR2 YYDKDF (reference sequence). The CDR3 spells CATSRGGTGGSRGYTF. The CDR3 nucleotides are TGTGCCACCAGCAGAGGGGGGACAGGGGGCTCTCGTGGCTACACCTTC.

Only a few counts were recorded for this clone. This sequence joins TRBV4-2 and TRBJ1-5; TRBD1 agrees at 7 bases. Germline V gene lookup returns CDR1 LGHNA and CDR2 YNFKEQ. With V trimmed by 1 base and J by 6 bases, 9 bases remained unmatched. The CDR3 extends over 16 amino acids. CDR3 sequence: CASSQALTGAGQPQHF. Written as DNA, the CDR3 is TGTGCCAGCAGCCAAGCCCTCACAGGGGCCGGTCAGCCCCAGCATTTT.

This sequence joins TRBV15 and TRBJ2-1, with a tentative D call TRBD2 (6 bases). The CDR3 length is 15 residues. V was cut by 1 base and J by 0 bases, with 7 bases left in between. The germline V gene has CDR1 LNHNV and CDR2 YYDKDF (reference sequence). The CDR3 DNA reads as TGTGCCACCAGCAGAGTGGGGGGCTCCTACAATGAGCAGTTCTTC. Translating it yields CATSRVGGSYNEQFF.

The chain has TRBV18 and TRBJ1-1; TRBD1 matches 7 bases. Looked up from germline, CDR1 is KGHSH and CDR2 is LQKENI. The trim removed 6 bases at V and 7 bases at J, leaving 5 bases unmatched. This CDR3 spans 12 amino acids. In DNA, the CDR3 is TGTGCCAGCTCGCCCGACAGGGTTGAAGCTTTCTTT. This gives the protein CASSPDRVEAFF.

This clone was seen just once. This rearrangement joins TRBV10-3 to TRBJ2-5, with 9 positions matching TRBD1. V lost 10 bases to trimming and J lost 2 bases; unmatched junction nucleotides: 20. Per the germline V gene, CDR1 is ENHRY and CDR2 is SYGVKD. There are 18 residues in the CDR3. This CDR3 is CATERGSPGTGWQETQYF. In DNA form, the CDR3 reads TGTGCCACCGAGAGGGGGTCTCCCGGGACAGGGTGGCAAGAGACCCAGTACTTC.

This sequence joins TRBV19 and TRBJ2-1; 9 bases align to TRBD2. The V gene's germline CDR1 is LNHDA and CDR2 SQIVND (reference sequence). V lost 6 bases and J lost 5; bases outside the gene matches: 8. The CDR3 length is 15 residues. CDR3 loop: CASRVSGRRDNEQFF. Here the CDR3 DNA reads TGTGCCAGTAGGGTGAGCGGGAGGCGGGACAATGAGCAGTTCTTC.